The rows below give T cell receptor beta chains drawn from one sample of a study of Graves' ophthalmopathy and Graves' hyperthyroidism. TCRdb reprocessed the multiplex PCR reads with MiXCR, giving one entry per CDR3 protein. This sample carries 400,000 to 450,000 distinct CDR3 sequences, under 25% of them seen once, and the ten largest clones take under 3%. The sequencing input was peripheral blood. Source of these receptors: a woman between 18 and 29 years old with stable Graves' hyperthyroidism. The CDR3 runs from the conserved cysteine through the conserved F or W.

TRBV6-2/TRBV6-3,CASSQTGVANNQPQHF
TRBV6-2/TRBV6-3,CASSLDRDGSPLHF
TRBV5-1,CASSLRATSSSYEQYF
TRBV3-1,CASSQEAGSIGELFF
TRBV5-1,CASSLLQGYDTGELFF
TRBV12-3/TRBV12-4,CASSEGDRGYEQYF
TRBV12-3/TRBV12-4,CASRPSGVETQYF
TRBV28,CASETGKETQYF
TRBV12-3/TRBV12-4,CASSRASEGTTGELFF
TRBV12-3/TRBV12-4,CASTYSGTSYGYTF
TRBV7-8,CASSATGPRGLEQYF
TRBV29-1,CSASPPLEEETQYF
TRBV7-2,CASSLTPEDRETQYF
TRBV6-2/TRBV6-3,CASSHRGTPAYEQYF
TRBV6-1,CANGMPGGYTF
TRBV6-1,CASRVGQENYGYTF
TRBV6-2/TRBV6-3,CASSYGHYEQYF
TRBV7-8,CASSLGQTGYSPLHF
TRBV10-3,CAISEIQTYEQYF
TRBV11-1,CASTPGQRANTGELFF
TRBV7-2,CASAPGSSNQPQHF
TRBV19,CASSMGGQSYYEQYF
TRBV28,CASSAMNYQGSRANVLTF
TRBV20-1,CSARLRTSSYEQYF
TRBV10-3,CAISERGQEGGYEQYF
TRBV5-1,CASSLGTGEYEQYF
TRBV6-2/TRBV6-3,CASSALSSGANVLTF
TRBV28,CASRPGQGFYGYTF
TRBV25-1,CASSDRDHTDTQYF
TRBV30,CAWSGNTLGGELFF
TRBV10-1,CAEGYRDRINSNQPQHF
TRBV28,CASSLGQGMGETQYF
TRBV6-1,CASTMGQGLAGELFF
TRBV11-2,CASSLGLEWDNTGELFF
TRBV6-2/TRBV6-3,CASSSPIKWTGNSWNTGELFF
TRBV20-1,CSARDTGGIAKNIQYF
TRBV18,CASSPNAEYEQYF